What follows are 21 T cell receptor beta chains derived from one specimen sequenced in a study of blood T cell repertoires in COVID-19. Repertoires were generated with immunoSEQ multiplex PCR, while TCRdb's copy carries only in-frame clones and drops some. The sample has around 120,000 clones, 70% to 80% seen once; the top ten hold 3.5% to 4.5%. The sample taken for sequencing was peripheral blood. The receptors derive from an elderly woman with acute or convalescent COVID-19.

V and J are TRBV6-2 or TRBV6-3 and TRBJ2-1, with 10 nucleotides matching TRBD2. In germline, CDR1 is MNHEY, CDR2 SVGEGT. The CDR3 contains 16 residues. After removal of 6 bases from V and 10 bases from J, the junction contained 15 bases not matched to a gene. The DNA for the CDR3 is TGTGCCAGCAGCCCGTGGGCTAGCGGGGGTGTTTGGGAGCAGTTCTTC. This encodes CASSPWASGGVWEQFF.

This chain links TRBV5-1 with TRBJ2-1; 11 nucleotides align to TRBD2. With V trimmed by 0 bases and J by 8 bases, 10 bases remained unmatched. Germline CDR1 reads SGHRS; CDR2 reads YFSETQ. The CDR3 extends over 17 amino acids. CDR3 loop: CASSLGPLAGGSHEQFF. The DNA of the CDR3 is TGCGCCAGCAGCTTGGGACCTCTAGCGGGAGGTTCCCATGAGCAGTTCTTC.

The chain employs TRBV7-6 and TRBJ1-3; no clear D gene. Germline CDR1 is SGHVS and CDR2 is FNYEAQ. The CDR3 has 16 residues. V lost 1 base to trimming and J lost 0 bases, with 10 bases between them. In DNA, the CDR3 is TGTGCCAGCAGCTTAGACGTGGGAGTCTCTGGAAACACCATATATTTT. It encodes CASSLDVGVSGNTIYF.

This chain connects TRBV5-6 to TRBJ2-3; 10 bases match TRBD2. V lost 0 bases to trimming and J lost 2 bases; unmatched junction nucleotides: 6. CDR3 length: 17 amino acids. Germline V gene lookup returns CDR1 SGHDT and CDR2 YYEEEE. CDR3 DNA: TGTGCCAGCAGCTTGGCCACAGCGGGAGGGGTCACAGATACGCAGTATTTT. It yields the protein CASSLATAGGVTDTQYF.

The V gene is TRBV7-2, the J gene TRBJ2-1; 8 nucleotides line up with TRBD2. The germline V gene encodes CDR1 SGHTA and CDR2 FQGNSA. Trimming cost V 3 bases and J 0 bases; bases outside gene matches: 13. The CDR3 length is 19 residues. The CDR3 DNA follows: TGTGCCAGCAGCTTCCGTCCTTTAACGGGAGGGCCCTCCTACAATGAGCAGTTCTTC. This sequence encodes CASSFRPLTGGPSYNEQFF.

Only one count was recorded for this clone. The chain carries TRBV10-2 and TRBJ2-3; 11 bases line up with TRBD2. Germline V gene lookup returns CDR1 WSHSY and CDR2 SAAADI. The CDR3 has 15 residues. V shed 7 bases and J 1 base; nucleotides not matched to a gene: 4. CDR3 residues: CASTRTSGRTDTQYF. The CDR3 DNA reads TGCGCCAGCACCCGGACTAGCGGGCGCACAGATACGCAGTATTTT.

This clone was observed a few times. This rearrangement joins TRBV29-1 to TRBJ2-3, with TRBD2 matching over 9 bases. Trimming cost V 4 bases and J 7 bases; bases outside gene matches: 9. CDR3 length: 14 amino acids. Looked up from germline, CDR1 is SQVTM and CDR2 is ANQGSEA. The CDR3 loop reads CSVGRGRAENTQYF. CDR3 bases: TGCAGCGTTGGGCGCGGGAGGGCCGAAAATACGCAGTATTTT.

This clone has a single count. This rearrangement joins TRBV24-1 to TRBJ2-3, with a weak D call TRBD1 (6 bases). The CDR3 has 17 amino acids. The V end was cut by 4 bases, the J end by 3 bases, with 19 bases between. Looked up from germline, CDR1 is KGHDR and CDR2 is SFDVKD. The CDR3 bases are TGTGCCACCAGTGACGCCCAGGGGATGGGTTGGACAGATACGCAGTATTTT. Encoded protein: CATSDAQGMGWTDTQYF.

J is TRBJ2-1 and V is TRBV5-5; 7 bases agree with TRBD2. The CDR3 spans 16 residues. Germline CDR1 and CDR2: SGHKS and YYEKEE (reference sequence). The junction had 8 bases not matched to a gene; V was cut back by 5 bases and J by 0 bases. CDR3 bases: TGTGCCAGCAGTCCGAGGGAGGGGAGCTCCTACAATGAGCAGTTCTTC. Translated, it gives CASSPREGSSYNEQFF.

The V call is TRBV11-3, the J call TRBJ2-5, with 8 bases that match TRBD2. Germline CDR1 and CDR2: SGHNT and YENEEA. The CDR3 is made up of 17 amino acids. Unmatched junction bases numbered 9, after V lost 1 base and J lost 2 bases. The CDR3 reads CASSLGVGLGAQETQYF. The CDR3 DNA sequence: TGTGCCAGCAGCTTAGGAGTGGGACTAGGGGCTCAAGAGACCCAGTACTTC. The full variable domain, its missing parts supplied by reference TRBV11-3 and TRBJ2-5, is EAGVVQSPRYKIIEKKQPVAFWCNPISGHNTLYWYLQNLGQGPELLIRYENEEAVDDSQLPKDRFSAERLKGVDSTLKIQPAELGDSAVYLCASSLGVGLGAQETQYFGPGTRLLVL.

The chain joins TRBV11-2 to TRBJ1-1; D gene ambiguous. CDR1 is SGHAT and CDR2 is FQNNGV in the germline V gene. The CDR3 covers 15 residues. Deletions cut 0 bases from V and 5 bases from J, with 13 bases between. The chain's CDR3 is CASSLERTPGTEAFF. DNA for the CDR3: TGTGCCAGCAGCTTAGAGAGGACCCCGGGGACTGAAGCTTTCTTT.

The chain links TRBV29-1 to TRBJ1-2; D unclear. The germline gives CDR1 SQVTM, CDR2 ANQGSEA. V lost 6 bases, J lost 8 bases, and 22 bases lay in between. The CDR3 sequence is 14 residues long. The DNA for the CDR3 is TGCAGCGTCGACCCGACTGGTGGCGTCCGGGGCTACACCTTC. This codes for CSVDPTGGVRGYTF.

This chain joins TRBV30 and TRBJ1-3; D unresolved. This CDR3 is 14 amino acids long. CDR1 is GTSNPN and CDR2 is SVGIG in the germline V gene (reference sequence). With 1 base removed from V and 4 bases from J, the gap between germline ends came to 11 bases. The CDR3 coding sequence is TGTGCCTGGAGTGGGGCTCCTGTCGGAAACACCATATATTTT. Encoded protein: CAWSGAPVGNTIYF.

The J gene is TRBJ1-2, the V gene TRBV5-1; 7 nucleotides match TRBD1. This CDR3 has 16 amino acids. Germline V gene sequence: CDR1 SGHRS, CDR2 YFSETQ. Unmatched junction bases numbered 11, after V lost 0 bases and J lost 6 bases. The CDR3 loop reads CASSLDQATGDHGYTF. CDR3 nucleotide sequence: TGCGCCAGCAGCTTGGACCAAGCTACAGGGGACCATGGCTACACCTTC.

This chain joins TRBV28 and TRBJ2-7; TRBD1 matches 11 bases. Germline V gene sequence: CDR1 MDHEN, CDR2 SYDVKM. CDR3 size: 16 residues. V was clipped by 7 bases and J by 0 bases; unmatched bases: 8. CDR3: CASTSWGTGGSYEQYF. The DNA of the CDR3 is TGTGCCAGCACTAGTTGGGGGACAGGGGGCTCCTACGAGCAGTACTTC.

The V call is TRBV19, the J call TRBJ2-3; possibly TRBD2 for D (6 bases). V was shortened by 5 bases and J by 4 bases, with 16 bases between the two germline ends. The CDR3 spans 15 residues. Germline V CDR1 and CDR2: LNHDA, SQIVND (reference sequence). The CDR3 loop reads CASSAGRGRADTQYF. CDR3 DNA sequence: TGTGCCAGTAGTGCGGGGCGGGGAAGGGCAGATACGCAGTATTTT.

The V call is TRBV30, the J call TRBJ1-2, with 9 bases identical to TRBD1. Per germline, CDR1 GTSNPN and CDR2 SVGIG (reference sequence). This CDR3 has 14 amino acids. Trimming cost V 8 bases and J 2 bases; bases outside gene matches: 9. CDR3 sequence (DNA): TGTGCCGGGCTCCACGGGACAGGGAACTATGGCTACACCTTC. It codes for CAGLHGTGNYGYTF.

The V and J genes are TRBV11-2 and TRBJ2-1; tentative D call: TRBD1 (5 bases). Germline CDR1 is SGHAT and CDR2 is FQNNGV. V shed 5 bases and J shed 5 bases, with 10 bases lying between them. The CDR3 runs 13 residues. CDR3 amino acids: CASSLDRDNEQFF. CDR3 DNA: TGTGCCAGCAGCCTCGACAGAGACAATGAGCAGTTCTTC.

The CDR3 region is CASSLSVVAGGLQTQYF. The CDR3 DNA is TGTGCCAGCAGCTTGTCCGTTGTAGCGGGGGGGCTGCAGACCCAGTACTTC. This chain links TRBV7-6 with TRBJ2-5; the match to TRBD2 covers 11 bases. J lost 6 bases, V lost 3 bases, and 12 bases had no gene match. Per the germline V gene, CDR1 is SGHVS and CDR2 is FNYEAQ. The CDR3 loop spans 17 amino acids. Full variable domain (missing parts from reference TRBV7-6 and TRBJ2-5): GAGVSQSPRYKVTKRGQDVALRCDPISGHVSLYWYRQALGQGPEFLTYFNYEAQQDKSGLPNDRFSAERPEGSISTLTIQRTEQRDSAMYRCASSLSVVAGGLQTQYFGPGTRLLVL.

This rearrangement joins TRBV5-1 to TRBJ2-3, with a possible D match to TRBD1 (5 bases). Germline V gives CDR1 SGHRS, CDR2 YFSETQ. There are 14 residues in the CDR3. Trimming removed 6 bases at V and 4 bases at J, with 15 bases between. This CDR3 reads CASTSEGASDTQYF. The DNA of the CDR3 is TGCGCCAGCACCTCGGAAGGGGCCTCAGATACGCAGTATTTT.

The rearrangement joins TRBV11-2 to TRBJ2-3, with TRBD1 as a possible D gene (5 bases). Per germline, CDR1 SGHAT and CDR2 FQNNGV. CDR3 length equals 15 residues. The V gene lost 1 base and the J gene lost 1 base, with 9 bases spanning the gap. This CDR3 is CASSLVGVGTDTQYF. Here the CDR3 DNA reads TGTGCCAGCAGCTTAGTAGGGGTAGGCACAGATACGCAGTATTTT.